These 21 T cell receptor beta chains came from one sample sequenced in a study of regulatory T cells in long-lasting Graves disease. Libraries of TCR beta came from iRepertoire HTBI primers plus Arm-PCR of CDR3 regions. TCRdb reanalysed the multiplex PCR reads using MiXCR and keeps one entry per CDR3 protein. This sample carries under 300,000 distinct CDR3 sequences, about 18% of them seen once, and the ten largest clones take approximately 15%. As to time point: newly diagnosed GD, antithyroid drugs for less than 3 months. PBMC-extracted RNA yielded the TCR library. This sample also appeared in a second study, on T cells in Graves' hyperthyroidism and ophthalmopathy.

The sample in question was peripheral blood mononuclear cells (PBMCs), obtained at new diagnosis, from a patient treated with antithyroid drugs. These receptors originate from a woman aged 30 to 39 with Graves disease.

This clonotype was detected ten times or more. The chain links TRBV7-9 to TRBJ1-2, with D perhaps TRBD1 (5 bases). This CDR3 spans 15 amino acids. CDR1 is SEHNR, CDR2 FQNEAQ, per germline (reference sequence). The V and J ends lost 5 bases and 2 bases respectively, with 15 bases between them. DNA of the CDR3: TGTGCCAGCAGCCAAGGGGAGGGGAGGAACTATGGCTACACCTTC. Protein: CASSQGEGRNYGYTF.

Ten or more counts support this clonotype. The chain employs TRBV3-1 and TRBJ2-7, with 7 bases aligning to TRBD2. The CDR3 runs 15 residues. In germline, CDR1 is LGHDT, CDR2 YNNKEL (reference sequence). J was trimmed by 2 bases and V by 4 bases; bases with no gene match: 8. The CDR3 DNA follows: TGTGCCAGCAGCCCTTTCCTAGCGGCAACCTACGAGCAGTACTTC. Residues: CASSPFLAATYEQYF.

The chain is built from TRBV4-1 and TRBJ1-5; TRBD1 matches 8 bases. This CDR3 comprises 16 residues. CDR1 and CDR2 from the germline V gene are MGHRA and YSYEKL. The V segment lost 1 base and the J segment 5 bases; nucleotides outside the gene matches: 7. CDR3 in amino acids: CASSQVLGQGYQPQHF. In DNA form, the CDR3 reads TGCGCCAGCAGCCAAGTACTTGGACAGGGCTATCAGCCCCAGCATTTT.

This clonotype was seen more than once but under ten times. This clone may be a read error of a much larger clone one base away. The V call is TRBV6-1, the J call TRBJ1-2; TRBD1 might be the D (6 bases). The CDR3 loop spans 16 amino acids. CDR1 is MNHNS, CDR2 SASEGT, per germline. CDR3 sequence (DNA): TGTGCCAGCAGCACCCTCGGGGGGCGCCCTAACTATGACTACACCTTC. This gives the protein CASSTLGGRPNYDYTF.

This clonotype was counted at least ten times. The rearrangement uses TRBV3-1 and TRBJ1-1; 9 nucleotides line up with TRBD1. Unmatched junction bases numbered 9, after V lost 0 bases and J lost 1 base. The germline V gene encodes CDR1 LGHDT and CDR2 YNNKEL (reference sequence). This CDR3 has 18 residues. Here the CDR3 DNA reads TGTGCCAGCAGCCAAGATCTGGGACAGGGTTTGAGGAACACTGAAGCTTTCTTT. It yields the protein CASSQDLGQGLRNTEAFF.

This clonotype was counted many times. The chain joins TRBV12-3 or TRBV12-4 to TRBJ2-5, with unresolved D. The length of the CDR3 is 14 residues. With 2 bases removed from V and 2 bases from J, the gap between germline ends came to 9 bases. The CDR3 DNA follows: TGTGCCAGCAGTTTAAGGCGGCAGCAAGAGACCCAGTACTTC. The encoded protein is CASSLRRQQETQYF.

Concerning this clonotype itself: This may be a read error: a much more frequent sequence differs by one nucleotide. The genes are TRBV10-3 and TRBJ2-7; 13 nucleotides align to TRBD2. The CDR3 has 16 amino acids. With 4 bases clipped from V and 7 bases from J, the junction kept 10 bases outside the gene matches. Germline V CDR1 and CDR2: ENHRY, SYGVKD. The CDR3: CAISVSGTSGDNEQYF. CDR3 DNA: TGTGCCATCAGTGTAAGCGGGACTAGCGGGGACAATGAGCAGTACTTC.

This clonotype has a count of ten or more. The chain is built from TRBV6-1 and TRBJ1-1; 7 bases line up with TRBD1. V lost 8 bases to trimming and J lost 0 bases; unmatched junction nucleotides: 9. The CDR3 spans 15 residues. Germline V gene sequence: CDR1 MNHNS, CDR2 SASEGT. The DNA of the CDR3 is TGTGCCAGCGACAGGGAAAGGGCAATGAACACTGAAGCTTTCTTT. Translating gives CASDRERAMNTEAFF.

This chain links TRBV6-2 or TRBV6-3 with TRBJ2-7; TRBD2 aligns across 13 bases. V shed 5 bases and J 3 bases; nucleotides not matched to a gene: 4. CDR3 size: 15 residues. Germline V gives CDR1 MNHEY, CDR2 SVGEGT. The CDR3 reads CASSVRTSGGYEQYF. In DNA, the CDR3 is TGTGCCAGCAGTGTTCGGACTAGCGGGGGCTACGAGCAGTACTTC.

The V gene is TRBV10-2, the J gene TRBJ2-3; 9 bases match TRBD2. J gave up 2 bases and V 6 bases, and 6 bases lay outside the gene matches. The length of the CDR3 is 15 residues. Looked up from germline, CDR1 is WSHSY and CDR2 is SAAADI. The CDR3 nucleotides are TGCGCCAGCAGCCTTGCGGGGGGGATCACAGATACGCAGTATTTT. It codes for CASSLAGGITDTQYF.

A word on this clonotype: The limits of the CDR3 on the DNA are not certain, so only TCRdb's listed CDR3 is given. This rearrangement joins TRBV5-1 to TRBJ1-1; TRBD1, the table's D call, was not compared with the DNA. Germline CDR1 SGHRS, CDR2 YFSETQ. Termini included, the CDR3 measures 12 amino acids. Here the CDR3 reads CASSLVGQGSFF.

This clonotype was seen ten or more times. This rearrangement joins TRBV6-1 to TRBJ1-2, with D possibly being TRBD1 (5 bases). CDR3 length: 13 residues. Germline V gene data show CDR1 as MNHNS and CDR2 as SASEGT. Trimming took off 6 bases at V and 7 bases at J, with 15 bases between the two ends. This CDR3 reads CASSPGPSGGYTF. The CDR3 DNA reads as TGTGCCAGCAGCCCGGGGCCATCGGGTGGCTACACCTTC.

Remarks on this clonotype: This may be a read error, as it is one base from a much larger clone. Written as DNA, the CDR3 is TGCAGCGTTGAAGATTCGCAGGCGGCCTTC. Its protein is CSVEDSQAAF. The V and J genes are TRBV29-1 and TRBJ1-2; no definite D call. Germline lookup yields CDR1 SQVTM and CDR2 ANQGSEA. This CDR3 spans 10 amino acids. The whole variable domain, remainder taken from reference TRBV29-1 and TRBJ1-2, is SAVISQKPSRDICQRGTSLTIQCQVDSQVTMMFWYRQQPGQSLTLIATANQGSEATYESGFVIDKFPISRPNLTFSTLTVSNMSPEDSSIYLCSVEDSQAAFGSGTRLTVV.

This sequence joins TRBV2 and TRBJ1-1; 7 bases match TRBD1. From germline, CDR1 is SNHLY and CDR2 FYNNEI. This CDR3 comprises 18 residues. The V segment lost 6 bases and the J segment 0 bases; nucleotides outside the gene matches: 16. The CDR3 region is CASRGGPDRATMNTEAFF. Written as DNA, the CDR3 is TGTGCCAGCAGAGGAGGGCCCGACAGGGCGACTATGAACACTGAAGCTTTCTTT.

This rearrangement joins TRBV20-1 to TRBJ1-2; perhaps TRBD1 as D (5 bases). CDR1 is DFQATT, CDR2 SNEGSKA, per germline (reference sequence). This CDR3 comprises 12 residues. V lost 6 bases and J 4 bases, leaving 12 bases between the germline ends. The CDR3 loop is CSAGDLFYGYTF. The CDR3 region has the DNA TGCAGTGCCGGGGACCTTTTCTATGGCTACACCTTC.

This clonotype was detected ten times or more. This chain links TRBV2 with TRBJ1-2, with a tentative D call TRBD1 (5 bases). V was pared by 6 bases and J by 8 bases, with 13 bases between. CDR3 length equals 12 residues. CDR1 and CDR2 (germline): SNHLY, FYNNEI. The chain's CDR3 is CASRADSEGYTF. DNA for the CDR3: TGTGCCAGCAGAGCCGACAGTGAAGGCTACACCTTC.

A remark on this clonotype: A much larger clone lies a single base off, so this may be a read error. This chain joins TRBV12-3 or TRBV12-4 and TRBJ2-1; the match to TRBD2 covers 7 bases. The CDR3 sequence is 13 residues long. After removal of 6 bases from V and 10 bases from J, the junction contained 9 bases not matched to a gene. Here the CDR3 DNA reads TGTGCCAGCAGAAAGCGGGATTTCAACGAGCAGTTCTTC. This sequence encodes CASRKRDFNEQFF.

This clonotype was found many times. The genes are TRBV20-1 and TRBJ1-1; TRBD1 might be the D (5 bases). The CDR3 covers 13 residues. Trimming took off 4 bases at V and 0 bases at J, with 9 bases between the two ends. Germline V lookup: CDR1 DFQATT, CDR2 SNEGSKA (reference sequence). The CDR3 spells CSATEGVNTEAFF. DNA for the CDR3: TGCAGTGCTACGGAAGGGGTGAACACTGAAGCTTTCTTT.

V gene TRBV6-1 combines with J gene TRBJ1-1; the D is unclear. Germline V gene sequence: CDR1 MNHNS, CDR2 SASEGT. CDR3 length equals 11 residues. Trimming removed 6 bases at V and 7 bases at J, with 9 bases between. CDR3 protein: CASSEQYEAFF. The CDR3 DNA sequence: TGTGCCAGCAGCGAACAGTATGAAGCTTTCTTT.

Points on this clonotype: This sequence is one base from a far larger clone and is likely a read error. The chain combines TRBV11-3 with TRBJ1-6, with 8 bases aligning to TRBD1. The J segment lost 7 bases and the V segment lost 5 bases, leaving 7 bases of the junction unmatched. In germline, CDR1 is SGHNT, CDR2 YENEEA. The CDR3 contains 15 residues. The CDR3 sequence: CASSPGQEVNSPLHF. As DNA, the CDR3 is TGTGCCAGCAGCCCGGGACAGGAGGTGAATTCACCCCTCCACTTT.

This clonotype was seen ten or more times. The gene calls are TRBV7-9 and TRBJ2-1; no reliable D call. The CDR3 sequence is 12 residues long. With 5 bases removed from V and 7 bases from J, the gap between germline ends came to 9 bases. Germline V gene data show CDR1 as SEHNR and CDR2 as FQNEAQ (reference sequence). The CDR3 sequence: CASSPRRNEQFF. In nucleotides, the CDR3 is TGTGCCAGCAGCCCTCGTAGGAATGAGCAGTTCTTC.